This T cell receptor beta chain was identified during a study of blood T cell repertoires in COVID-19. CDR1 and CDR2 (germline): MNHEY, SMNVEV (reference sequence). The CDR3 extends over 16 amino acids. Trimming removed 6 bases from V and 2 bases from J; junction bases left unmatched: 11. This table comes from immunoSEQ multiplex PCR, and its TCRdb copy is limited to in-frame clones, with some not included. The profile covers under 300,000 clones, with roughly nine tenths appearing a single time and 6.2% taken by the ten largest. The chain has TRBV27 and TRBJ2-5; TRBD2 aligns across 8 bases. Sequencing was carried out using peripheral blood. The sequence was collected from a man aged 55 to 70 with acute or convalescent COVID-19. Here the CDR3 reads CASSLRALAGQETQYF. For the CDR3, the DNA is TGTGCCAGCAGCCTAAGGGCCCTAGCGGGTCAAGAGACCCAGTACTTC.